Included here is one T cell receptor beta chain sequence, with context. Its antigen remains unidentified. This sample is drawn from a study of cytomegalovirus exposure and HLA in healthy donors. Trimming cost V 0 bases and J 3 bases; bases outside gene matches: 9. Germline CDR1 reads LGHNA; CDR2 reads YSLEER. The CDR3 consists of 17 residues. Primers included in the PCR were 60 Vbeta and 13 Jbeta primers. TCRdb's table, derived via immunoSEQ multiplex PCR, lists solely in-frame clones and lacks some. The table includes 150,000 to 200,000 clones, 75% to 90% detected once. Study observations and caveats: Later analysis suggested links between common viral pathogens and several top significant clusters. Accurate predictions that matched the HLA-A and HLA-B alleles of most subjects were reportedly made from TCR beta sequences.

The specimen was PBMCs. The genes are TRBV4-3 and TRBJ1-1; 8 positions agree with TRBD1. This TCR was sampled from a human donor in good health. The CDR3 DNA reads TGCGCCAGCAGCCAAGACCCAGGGGGCGGTTTCTACACTGAAGCTTTCTTT. Residues: CASSQDPGGGFYTEAFF.